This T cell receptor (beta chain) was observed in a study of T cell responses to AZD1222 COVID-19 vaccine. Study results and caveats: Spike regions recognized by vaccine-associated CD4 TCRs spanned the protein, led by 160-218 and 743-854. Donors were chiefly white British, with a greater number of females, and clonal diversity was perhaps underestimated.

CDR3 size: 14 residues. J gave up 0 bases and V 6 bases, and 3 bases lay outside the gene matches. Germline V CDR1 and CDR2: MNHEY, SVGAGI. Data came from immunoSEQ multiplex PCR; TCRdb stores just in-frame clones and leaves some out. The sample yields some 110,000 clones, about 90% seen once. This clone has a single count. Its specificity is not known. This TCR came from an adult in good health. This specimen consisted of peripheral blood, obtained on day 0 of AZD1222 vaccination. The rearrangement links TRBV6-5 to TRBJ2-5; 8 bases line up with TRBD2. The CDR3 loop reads CASSGGAYQETQYF. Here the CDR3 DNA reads TGTGCCAGCAGCGGGGGGGCCTACCAAGAGACCCAGTACTTC.